The 32 T cell receptor beta chains listed next were all sequenced from one sample in a study of cytomegalovirus exposure and HLA in healthy donors. PCR involved 60 Vbeta and 13 Jbeta primers. Generated by immunoSEQ multiplex PCR, the TCRdb table keeps only in-frame clones and is missing some. The data contain 87,000 or so clones, 7.6% of them singletons. Sequencing was performed on PBMCs. These receptors were collected from a man aged 45-65 years in good health and CMV-seronegative.

This clone has only a few counts. The CDR3 bases are TGTGCCAGCAGTACCCGTATAGGACTAGTAACCACCGGGGAGCTGTTTTTT. As protein: CASSTRIGLVTTGELFF. This rearrangement joins TRBV28 to TRBJ2-2; 7 bases line up with TRBD2. The CDR3 is 17 amino acids. V lost 5 bases to trimming and J lost 4 bases; unmatched junction nucleotides: 13. Germline values: CDR1 MDHEN, CDR2 SYDVKM. Variable domain in full (rest from reference TRBV28 and TRBJ2-2): DVKVTQSSRYLVKRTGEKVFLECVQDMDHENMFWYRQDPGLGLRLIYFSYDVKMKEKGDIPEGYSVSREKKERFSLILESASTNQTSMYLCASSTRIGLVTTGELFFGEGSRLTVL.

This clone was detected a few times. The J gene is TRBJ1-2, the V gene TRBV4-2; TRBD1 aligns across 9 bases. The CDR3 extends over 16 amino acids. V lost 5 bases to trimming and J lost 0 bases; unmatched junction nucleotides: 7. The germline V gene has CDR1 LGHNA and CDR2 YNFKEQ. In nucleotides, the CDR3 is TGTGCCAGCAGCGGAGGGGGACAGGGAGCTAACTATGGCTACACCTTC. This gives the protein CASSGGGQGANYGYTF.

The chain recombines TRBV29-1 with TRBJ2-7, with a possible D match to TRBD2 (5 bases). Germline V gene lookup returns CDR1 SQVTM and CDR2 ANQGSEA. The V and J ends lost 4 bases and 4 bases respectively, with 14 bases between them. The CDR3 contains 13 residues. This chain's CDR3 is CSVVPGGHYEQYF. The CDR3 nucleotides are TGCAGCGTTGTCCCTGGAGGCCATTACGAGCAGTACTTC.

The CDR3 DNA is TGTGCCAGCAGCCGCCACGGTATAGAGGAAAACATTCAGTACTTC. Its translation is CASSRHGIEENIQYF. The chain has TRBV5-4 and TRBJ2-4, with D unclear. There are 15 residues in the CDR3. The ends were cut back, 4 bases at V and 5 bases at J, with 16 bases in the middle. CDR1 is SGHNT and CDR2 is YYREEE in the germline V gene (reference sequence).

The V and J genes are TRBV6-6 and TRBJ1-2; 8 bases agree with TRBD1. CDR3 length equals 13 residues. Looked up from germline, CDR1 is MNHNY and CDR2 is SVGAGI (reference sequence). V gave up 6 bases and J gave up 6 bases; unmatched junction bases: 6. The CDR3 DNA follows: TGTGCCAGCAGCACTGGACAGGGACATGGCTACACCTTC. It encodes CASSTGQGHGYTF.

This clone was detected only a few times. The rearrangement joins TRBV4-2 to TRBJ2-3; TRBD2 matches 16 bases. CDR1 and CDR2 from the germline V gene are LGHNA and YNFKEQ. This CDR3 has 16 amino acids. Trimming cost V 1 base and J 7 bases; bases outside gene matches: 2. The CDR3 spells CASSQGGLAGGNTQYF. The CDR3 DNA follows: TGTGCCAGCAGCCAAGGGGGACTAGCGGGAGGGAATACGCAGTATTTT.

The chain uses TRBV27 and TRBJ1-1; perhaps TRBD1 as D (5 bases). CDR3 length equals 12 residues. Germline V gives CDR1 MNHEY, CDR2 SMNVEV (reference sequence). Between the trimmed V and J ends, which lost 5 bases and 4 bases, there was a span of 8 bases. Here the CDR3 reads CASSAGFTEAFF. The DNA for the CDR3 is TGTGCCAGCAGTGCAGGGTTCACTGAAGCTTTCTTT.

The chain joins TRBV7-6 to TRBJ2-3, with TRBD2 matching over 7 bases. Germline V gives CDR1 SGHVS, CDR2 FNYEAQ. V was clipped by 5 bases and J by 4 bases; unmatched bases: 6. This CDR3 region has 14 residues. CDR3 loop: CASSPGLPPDTQYF. CDR3 sequence (DNA): TGTGCCAGCAGCCCGGGACTACCGCCAGATACGCAGTATTTT. The variable domain in full, completed from reference TRBV7-6 and TRBJ2-3, reads GAGVSQSPRYKVTKRGQDVALRCDPISGHVSLYWYRQALGQGPEFLTYFNYEAQQDKSGLPNDRFSAERPEGSISTLTIQRTEQRDSAMYRCASSPGLPPDTQYFGPGTRLTVL.

This clone has just a few counts. The chain employs TRBV7-9 and TRBJ1-5; tentative D call: TRBD1 (6 bases). The CDR3 has 15 residues. Trimming shortened V by 5 bases and J by 3 bases, and 14 bases separated the two germline ends. Germline-derived CDR1 and CDR2 are SEHNR and FQNEAQ (reference sequence). The CDR3 bases are TGTGCCAGCAGCGATACAGGGATCATCAATCAGCCCCAGCATTTT. Protein product: CASSDTGIINQPQHF.

This clone appeared a few times. This rearrangement joins TRBV5-1 to TRBJ2-1; the match to TRBD2 covers 9 bases. The junction had 7 bases not matched to a gene; V was cut back by 6 bases and J by 15 bases. The CDR3 consists of 11 residues. The V gene's germline CDR1 is SGHRS and CDR2 YFSETQ. The CDR3 DNA reads TGCGCCAGCACCCCCGGGACTAGCCTGTTCTTC. Residues: CASTPGTSLFF.

This clone has at least ten counts. CDR3 DNA sequence: TGTGCCAGCAGTTGGGACAGGGTAATTGGGGCCAACGTCCTGACTTTC. Translated: CASSWDRVIGANVLTF. The chain joins TRBV7-8 to TRBJ2-6, with TRBD1 identical over 9 bases. The germline V gene encodes CDR1 SGHVS and CDR2 FQNEAQ. V dropped 6 bases and J dropped 3; count of bases not matched to a gene: 6. This CDR3 is 16 amino acids long. The complete variable domain, with remaining parts taken from reference TRBV7-8 and TRBJ2-6, reads GAGVSQSPRYKVAKRGQDVALRCDPISGHVSLFWYQQALGQGPEFLTYFQNEAQLDKSGLPSDRFFAERPEGSVSTLKIQRTQQEDSAVYLCASSWDRVIGANVLTFGAGSRLTVL.

This clone showed up just a few times. The CDR3 sequence: CATGGSYNEQFF. Here the CDR3 DNA reads TGTGCCACAGGGGGCTCCTACAATGAGCAGTTCTTC. The gene calls are TRBV2 and TRBJ2-1; TRBD1 matches 7 bases. Germline-derived CDR1 and CDR2 are SNHLY and FYNNEI. J gave up 0 bases and V 10 bases, and 0 bases lay outside the gene matches. CDR3 length: 12 amino acids. The full variable domain, in which reference TRBV2 and TRBJ2-1 provide the parts outside the CDR3, is EPEVTQTPSHQVTQMGQEVILRCVPISNHLYFYWYRQILGQKVEFLVSFYNNEISEKSEIFDDQFSVERPDGSNFTLKIRSTKLEDSAMYFCATGGSYNEQFFGPGTRLTVL.

V and J are TRBV7-2 and TRBJ2-1, with a weak D call TRBD2 (6 bases). The V gene lost 5 bases and the J gene lost 5 bases, with 13 bases spanning the gap. The CDR3 runs 14 residues. The germline V gene has CDR1 SGHTA and CDR2 FQGNSA. CDR3 nucleotides: TGTGCCAGCAGCCCGCGGGATTCTGACAATGAGCAGTTCTTC. It is translated as CASSPRDSDNEQFF. The variable domain in full, with the rest retrieved from reference TRBV7-2 and TRBJ2-1, is GAGVSQSPSNKVTEKGKDVELRCDPISGHTALYWYRQSLGQGLEFLIYFQGNSAPDKSGLPSDRFSAERTGGSVSTLTIQRTQQEDSAVYLCASSPRDSDNEQFFGPGTRLTVL.

V and J are TRBV10-3 and TRBJ2-1, with D possibly TRBD1 on 6 matching bases. The CDR3 has 13 amino acids. The V gene lost 5 bases and the J gene lost 8 bases, with 13 bases spanning the gap. Germline V gene sequence: CDR1 ENHRY, CDR2 SYGVKD. CDR3 sequence: CAISYREGDEQFF. CDR3 sequence (DNA): TGTGCCATCAGTTACAGGGAAGGGGATGAGCAGTTCTTC.

This clone was detected only a few times. V and J are TRBV5-1 and TRBJ2-7; 9 nucleotides match TRBD2. This CDR3 is 16 amino acids long. CDR1 SGHRS and CDR2 YFSETQ come from the germline V gene. Trimming at V came to 1 base and at J to 1 base, leaving 6 bases not matched to a gene. The CDR3 DNA follows: TGCGCCAGCAGCTTGAGCGCGACTAGCGGTTCCTACGAGCAGTACTTC. This encodes CASSLSATSGSYEQYF.

This clone came up a few times. The gene calls are TRBV9 and TRBJ1-3; TRBD1 might be the D (6 bases). Germline values: CDR1 SGDLS, CDR2 YYNGEE. Deletions cut 3 bases from V and 0 bases from J, with 16 bases between. The CDR3 runs to 17 residues. CDR3 sequence: CASSAEPTGFSGNTIYF. The CDR3 DNA follows: TGTGCCAGCAGCGCCGAGCCGACAGGCTTCTCTGGAAACACCATATATTTT.

This clone turned up a few times. The chain employs TRBV7-2 and TRBJ2-7; D is possibly TRBD2 (7 bases). Germline CDR1 reads SGHTA; CDR2 reads FQGNSA. CDR3 length equals 15 residues. Trimming took 5 bases from V and 4 from J, leaving 18 bases between them. The CDR3 reads CASSRGGDFAYEQYF. In DNA, the CDR3 is TGTGCCAGCAGCAGGGGGGGGGACTTCGCGTACGAGCAGTACTTC.

The gene calls are TRBV5-1 and TRBJ2-3, with D possibly being TRBD2 (5 bases). Trimming cost V 6 bases and J 5 bases, with 19 bases left between them. CDR1 is SGHRS, CDR2 YFSETQ, per germline. CDR3 length: 15 amino acids. In DNA, the CDR3 is TGCGCCAGCACTCGGACTGGATTTGTCGAAGATACGCAGTATTTT. Its protein product is CASTRTGFVEDTQYF. Variable domain in full (rest from reference TRBV5-1 and TRBJ2-3): KAGVTQTPRYLIKTRGQQVTLSCSPISGHRSVSWYQQTPGQGLQFLFEYFSETQRNKGNFPGRFSGRQFSNSRSEMNVSTLELGDSALYLCASTRTGFVEDTQYFGPGTRLTVL.

The chain combines TRBV5-8 with TRBJ1-4; D call uncertain. The CDR3 contains 17 residues. The V end lost 3 bases, the J end lost 8 bases, and 23 bases lay between the germline ends. CDR1 is SGHTS and CDR2 is YDEGEE in the germline V gene. CDR3 region: CASSSRTRPATGEKLFF. DNA for the CDR3: TGTGCCAGCAGCTCTCGGACTCGACCCGCGACCGGCGAAAAACTGTTTTTT.

The CDR3 region is CASSLRLGGGYTF. The CDR3 DNA reads as TGTGCCAGCAGCTTGCGTTTAGGAGGTGGCTACACCTTC. The V call is TRBV7-9, the J call TRBJ1-2; no clear D gene. V was clipped by 3 bases and J by 7 bases, with 12 bases between them. CDR3 size: 13 residues. Per the germline V gene, CDR1 is SEHNR and CDR2 is FQNEAQ (reference sequence).

This clone was seen a handful of times. V gene TRBV9 combines with J gene TRBJ2-1; D unclear. Per the germline V gene, CDR1 is SGDLS and CDR2 is YYNGEE. V gave up 0 bases and J gave up 6 bases, with 10 bases separating them. The CDR3 runs to 14 residues. CDR3 in amino acids: CASSVDEVVNEQFF. CDR3 nucleotide sequence: TGTGCCAGCAGCGTAGATGAGGTAGTCAATGAGCAGTTCTTC.

For this clone: Germline and junction disagree at one end, which may indicate a read error. In the same sample, other DNA sequences code for this CDR3. J is TRBJ1-1 and V is TRBV4-2, with D unclear. Germline V gives CDR1 LGHNA, CDR2 YNFKEQ. The CDR3 loop spans 12 amino acids. The CDR3, as DNA: TGTGCCAGCAGCCAAGAAAACACCGAAGCTTTCTTT. Protein: CASSQENTEAFF.

This clone was seen a handful of times. The CDR3 does not end in the conserved phenylalanine or tryptophan, so this is likely a read error. The chain combines TRBV5-1 with TRBJ2-2, with 10 bases aligning to TRBD2. The CDR3 has 16 amino acids. CDR1 is SGHRS, CDR2 YFSETQ, per germline. The CDR3 nucleotides read TGCGACAGCAGCTTGGTACTAGCGGGGAACACAGGGGAGCTGTTTTTG. It specifies CDSSLVLAGNTGELFL.

This clone has more than one count but fewer than ten. The chain has TRBV28 and TRBJ2-2; D call uncertain. Between the trimmed V and J ends, which lost 7 bases and 0 bases, there was a span of 3 bases. CDR3 length: 12 residues. Germline V lookup: CDR1 MDHEN, CDR2 SYDVKM. CDR3 sequence (DNA): TGTGCCAGCACTGCGAACACCGGGGAGCTGTTTTTT. Translating gives CASTANTGELFF. The variable domain in full, with the rest retrieved from reference TRBV28 and TRBJ2-2, is DVKVTQSSRYLVKRTGEKVFLECVQDMDHENMFWYRQDPGLGLRLIYFSYDVKMKEKGDIPEGYSVSREKKERFSLILESASTNQTSMYLCASTANTGELFFGEGSRLTVL.

Only a few counts were recorded for this clone. The chain couples TRBV27 to TRBJ2-3, with 8 nucleotides matching TRBD2. V trimming: 8 bases; J trimming: 0 bases; junction bases outside the gene matches: 7. Germline-derived CDR1 and CDR2 are MNHEY and SMNVEV (reference sequence). CDR3 size: 15 residues. CDR3 sequence (DNA): TGTGCCAGCCGTCCGGGACTAGTAAGCACAGATACGCAGTATTTT. Its translation is CASRPGLVSTDTQYF.

This clone was seen a handful of times. J is TRBJ1-5 and V is TRBV6-5; no definite D call. Trimming pared 6 bases from V and 3 bases from J, leaving 9 bases between. The CDR3 consists of 13 residues. The germline CDR1 and CDR2 sequences are MNHEY and SVGAGI. CDR3 protein: CASSLSINQPQHF. The CDR3 nucleotides read TGTGCCAGCAGCCTTTCTATCAATCAGCCCCAGCATTTT.

This clone was detected only a few times. J is TRBJ2-7 and V is TRBV5-1; 8 positions match TRBD2. Per germline, CDR1 SGHRS and CDR2 YFSETQ. The CDR3 spans 16 residues. Unmatched junction bases numbered 8, after V lost 3 bases and J lost 0 bases. The CDR3, as DNA: TGCGCCAGCAGCTCGGCGGGGGGCCTTAGCTCCTACGAGCAGTACTTC. This codes for CASSSAGGLSSYEQYF.

The chain has TRBV7-2 and TRBJ2-5, with 9 bases identical to TRBD2. Germline V lookup: CDR1 SGHTA, CDR2 FQGNSA. This CDR3 is built from 15 residues. V gave up 5 bases and J gave up 3 bases; unmatched junction bases: 7. This CDR3 reads CASSPLAGREETQYF. The CDR3 coding sequence is TGTGCCAGCAGCCCTCTAGCGGGGCGGGAAGAGACCCAGTACTTC.

This clone was seen more than once but under ten times. The chain has TRBV7-2 and TRBJ2-5, with 13 positions matching TRBD2. The CDR3 extends over 16 amino acids. J gave up 2 bases and V 6 bases, and 6 bases lay outside the gene matches. The germline V gene encodes CDR1 SGHTA and CDR2 FQGNSA. CDR3 region: CASRPGTSGIQETQYF. The CDR3 coding sequence is TGTGCCAGCAGACCAGGGACTAGCGGGATACAAGAGACCCAGTACTTC.

This chain joins TRBV4-1 and TRBJ2-1, with TRBD2 matching 13 bases. The CDR3 length is 18 residues. The V gene end was trimmed by 0 bases and the J gene end by 4 bases; junction bases not matched to a gene: 6. Germline assignment: CDR1 MGHRA and CDR2 YSYEKL. The CDR3 DNA is TGCGCCAGCAGCCAAGATCTGGCGGGACTAGCGGGATACAATGAGCAGTTCTTC. This gives the protein CASSQDLAGLAGYNEQFF.

The chain recombines TRBV11-3 with TRBJ2-2; TRBD1 agrees at 8 bases. The J segment lost 7 bases and the V segment lost 3 bases, leaving 7 bases of the junction unmatched. Germline lookup yields CDR1 SGHNT and CDR2 YENEEA. There are 15 residues in the CDR3. CDR3 in amino acids: CASSLTGAGGGELFF. The CDR3, as DNA: TGTGCCAGCAGCTTGACAGGGGCTGGAGGCGGGGAGCTGTTTTTT. The whole variable domain, filled in from reference TRBV11-3 and TRBJ2-2, reads EAGVVQSPRYKIIEKKQPVAFWCNPISGHNTLYWYLQNLGQGPELLIRYENEEAVDDSQLPKDRFSAERLKGVDSTLKIQPAELGDSAVYLCASSLTGAGGGELFFGEGSRLTVL.

This clone occurred a few times. The chain employs TRBV2 and TRBJ2-3; no firm D call. The CDR3 sequence is 14 residues long. Trimming pared 1 base from V and 2 bases from J, leaving 7 bases between. From germline, CDR1 is SNHLY and CDR2 FYNNEI. CDR3 region: CASSEGAYTDTQYF. The DNA of the CDR3 is TGTGCCAGCAGTGAAGGCGCCTACACAGATACGCAGTATTTT.